The next 32 T cell receptor beta chains were all read from a single sample in a study of T cell repertoires in cytomegalovirus infection (dated by TCRdb to the late 2010s). Sequencing was performed on an Illumina HiSeq 1500. TCRdb reprocessing: public reads trimmed at Q25 with fastp, clones called with MiXCR, in-frame beta chains kept. Rows with a matching CDR3 protein are joined into one entry that keeps the most common DNA and genes. The table for this sample lists about 740,000 distinct CDR3 sequences; approximately 34% of them were counted only once. The top ten clonotypes cover under 3.5% of the sample. The sequencing sample was made of PBMCs. These receptors were collected from a human donor in good health (CMV status not recorded). Some clones in this sample may be carry-over from other donors' samples.

This clonotype was counted only a few times. The chain couples TRBV6-1 to TRBJ2-7, with D perhaps TRBD1 (7 bases). There are 13 residues in the CDR3. Trimming removed 3 bases at V and 6 bases at J, with 12 bases between. Germline loops: CDR1 MNHNS, CDR2 SASEGT. The CDR3 loop is CASSDVQGGEQYF. The CDR3 nucleotides are TGTGCCAGCAGTGATGTGCAGGGGGGCGAGCAGTACTTC.

This clonotype was picked up many times. J is TRBJ1-1 and V is TRBV6-5; D unclear. Looked up from germline, CDR1 is MNHEY and CDR2 is SVGAGI. The CDR3 covers 13 residues. Trimming stripped 6 bases from V and 0 bases from J, with 8 bases between. CDR3 loop: CASSLHLNTEAFF. The CDR3 bases are TGTGCCAGCAGCTTACACCTGAACACTGAAGCTTTCTTT.

This clonotype was recorded at least ten times. The genes are TRBV7-8 and TRBJ2-1; 13 bases are a match to TRBD2. This CDR3 has 17 amino acids. The germline CDR1 and CDR2 sequences are SGHVS and FQNEAQ. Trimming took 5 bases from V and 2 from J; bases not matched to a gene: 6. The CDR3 region has the DNA TGTGCCAGCAGCCCCGGACTAGCGGGAGCAACCTACAATGAGCAGTTCTTC. Residues: CASSPGLAGATYNEQFF.

V is TRBV19 and J is TRBJ1-5, with TRBD1 matching over 7 bases. CDR3 length equals 15 residues. The trim removed 3 bases at V and 6 bases at J, leaving 8 bases unmatched. Germline lookup yields CDR1 LNHDA and CDR2 SQIVND (reference sequence). The CDR3 protein is CASSMEGAGGQPQHF. CDR3 in DNA: TGTGCCAGTAGTATGGAGGGGGCGGGTGGTCAGCCCCAGCATTTT.

This clonotype was recorded a few times. This chain uses TRBV19 with TRBJ1-1; no definite D call. Deletions cut 6 bases from V and 5 bases from J, with 10 bases between. CDR1 is LNHDA, CDR2 SQIVND, per germline (reference sequence). There are 12 residues in the CDR3. The CDR3 loop reads CASRVGLTEAFF. CDR3 DNA sequence: TGTGCCAGTAGAGTTGGGTTGACTGAAGCTTTCTTT. Supplemented by reference TRBV19 and TRBJ1-1, the full variable domain reads DGGITQSPKYLFRKEGQNVTLSCEQNLNHDAMYWYRQDPGQGLRLIYYSQIVNDFQKGDIAEGYSVSREKKESFPLTVTSAQKNPTAFYLCASRVGLTEAFFGQGTRLTVV.

The chain joins TRBV3-1 to TRBJ1-1, with 9 positions matching TRBD1. This CDR3 spans 15 amino acids. The trim removed 0 bases at V and 6 bases at J, leaving 5 bases unmatched. The germline V gene has CDR1 LGHDT and CDR2 YNNKEL (reference sequence). CDR3 nucleotides: TGTGCCAGCAGCCAAGACGGACAGGGGATCCCTGAAGCTTTCTTT. Amino acids: CASSQDGQGIPEAFF.

This clonotype was seen a few times. The chain uses TRBV2 and TRBJ1-2; D is uncertain. V dropped 6 bases and J dropped 0 bases, with 14 bases sitting between them. CDR1 is SNHLY and CDR2 is FYNNEI in the germline V gene. The CDR3 extends over 15 amino acids. The CDR3 bases are TGTGCCAGCAGACAGTACGCATCAACTAACTATGGCTACACCTTC. Encoded protein: CASRQYASTNYGYTF.

This chain uses TRBV7-2 with TRBJ1-4; perhaps TRBD1 as D (5 bases). From germline, CDR1 is SGHTA and CDR2 FQGNSA. The V gene lost 0 bases and the J gene lost 10 bases, with 15 bases spanning the gap. CDR3 length: 15 amino acids. The CDR3 DNA reads as TGTGCCAGCAGCTTAGCTCCGGGGGACCCCGGAAAACTGTTTTTT. Protein sequence: CASSLAPGDPGKLFF.

This clonotype occurred a few times. The rearrangement links TRBV28 to TRBJ1-5; D might be TRBD1 (6 bases). CDR1 is MDHEN and CDR2 is SYDVKM in the germline V gene. V was clipped by 5 bases and J by 7 bases, with 15 bases between them. The CDR3 is made up of 14 amino acids. CDR3 protein: CASSLSQGRQPQHF. In nucleotides, the CDR3 is TGTGCCAGCAGTCTTTCACAGGGTAGGCAGCCCCAGCATTTT.

The CDR3 region is CASGRDRPYEQYF. CDR3 DNA sequence: TGTGCCAGCGGCCGGGACAGACCCTACGAGCAGTACTTC. The chain carries TRBV6-1 and TRBJ2-7; 7 bases agree with TRBD1. The CDR3 spans 13 residues. J lost 2 bases, V lost 8 bases, and 6 bases had no gene match. In germline, CDR1 is MNHNS, CDR2 SASEGT.

The chain joins TRBV12-3 or TRBV12-4 to TRBJ2-7; D might be TRBD1 (6 bases). The germline V and J ends were trimmed by 5 bases and 7 bases, with 12 bases remaining between them. The CDR3 contains 12 residues. The CDR3 sequence is CASSPTGREQYF. The CDR3 region has the DNA TGTGCCAGCAGTCCTACAGGGCGGGAGCAGTACTTC.

The chain recombines TRBV20-1 with TRBJ1-2; D may be TRBD1 (6 bases). V was clipped by 5 bases and J by 8 bases, with 12 bases between them. The germline V gene encodes CDR1 DFQATT and CDR2 SNEGSKA (reference sequence). This CDR3 contains 11 residues. CDR3 loop: CSARYRVGYTF. Here the CDR3 DNA reads TGCAGTGCTCGGTACAGGGTCGGCTACACCTTC.

This clonotype appeared a few times. CDR3 DNA sequence: TGCAGTGCTATCAGTCCTAGTTACACAGATACGCAGTATTTT. Protein product: CSAISPSYTDTQYF. V gene TRBV20-1 combines with J gene TRBJ2-3; D gene ambiguous. CDR1 is DFQATT and CDR2 is SNEGSKA in the germline V gene (reference sequence). The V gene lost 4 bases and the J gene lost 2 bases, with 13 bases spanning the gap. The CDR3 sequence is 14 residues long.

About this clonotype itself: With a much larger clone just one base away, this may be a read error. J is TRBJ2-7 and V is TRBV28, with D perhaps matching TRBD1 (6 bases). CDR1 is MDHEN and CDR2 is SYDVKM in the germline V gene. The CDR3 sequence is 12 residues long. The CDR3 loop reads CASRDNSYEHYF. CDR3 sequence (DNA): TGTGCCAGCCGGGACAACTCCTACGAGCATTACTTC.

The rearrangement joins TRBV20-1 to TRBJ2-1, with D maybe TRBD1 (6 bases). The CDR3 totals 13 residues. V was shortened by 0 bases and J by 12 bases, with 15 bases between the two germline ends. Germline CDR1 reads DFQATT; CDR2 reads SNEGSKA (reference sequence). CDR3 protein: CSARDTGLRRQFF. For the CDR3, the DNA is TGCAGTGCTAGAGACACAGGGTTAAGGCGGCAGTTCTTC.

This clonotype has just a few counts. The chain carries TRBV7-2 and TRBJ1-4; D is unresolved. The CDR3 consists of 17 residues. Germline assignment: CDR1 SGHTA and CDR2 FQGNSA. V was pared by 1 base and J by 7 bases, with 19 bases between. The CDR3 DNA sequence: TGTGCCAGCAGCTTAGGACCCCCGGGAGCCCTTGGTGAAAAACTGTTTTTT. Its translation is CASSLGPPGALGEKLFF.

This clonotype was seen ten or more times. The rearrangement uses TRBV4-1 and TRBJ2-7, with D possibly TRBD1 on 6 matching bases. V was cut by 3 bases and J by 0 bases, with 9 bases left in between. This CDR3 comprises 14 residues. Germline V gives CDR1 MGHRA, CDR2 YSYEKL. The CDR3 region is CASSHSRGSYEQYF. The DNA of the CDR3 is TGCGCCAGCAGCCATAGCAGGGGCTCCTACGAGCAGTACTTC.

Of note for this clonotype: An end of the junction differs from the germline gene, which may be a read error. The rearrangement uses TRBV19 and TRBJ1-1; weak D call: TRBD1 (5 bases). Germline V lookup: CDR1 LNHDA, CDR2 SQIVND (reference sequence). CDR3 length: 13 amino acids. The chain's CDR3 is CASSVQGDREALF. In DNA form, the CDR3 reads TGTGCCAGTAGTGTCCAAGGGGACCGAGAAGCTTTATTT.

This clonotype was recorded a few times. The chain is built from TRBV11-2 and TRBJ2-3; no clear D gene. CDR1 and CDR2 from the germline V gene are SGHAT and FQNNGV. Trimming removed 5 bases at V and 4 bases at J, with 16 bases between. The CDR3 runs 15 residues. The CDR3 region is CASSGLGDGSDTQYF. The CDR3 DNA sequence: TGTGCCAGCAGCGGTCTAGGTGACGGTTCAGATACGCAGTATTTT.

Worth noting for this clonotype: The junction and the germline gene differ at one end; a read error may be behind it. This chain connects TRBV24-1 to TRBJ2-2; D might be TRBD1 (6 bases). Per germline, CDR1 KGHDR and CDR2 SFDVKD. The CDR3 has 15 amino acids. The CDR3 sequence: CDTSDGAQGSGELFF. Here the CDR3 DNA reads TGTGACACCAGTGATGGAGCGCAGGGGTCCGGGGAGCTTTTTTTT.

This clonotype was counted once. The chain uses TRBV27 and TRBJ2-1; either TRBD1 or TRBD2 may fit D (9 bases each). From germline, CDR1 is MNHEY and CDR2 SMNVEV (reference sequence). The CDR3 has 21 residues. V lost 0 bases and J lost 5, with 29 bases in between. The CDR3: CASSLSGTGSPRSGGNNEQFF. The CDR3 DNA sequence: TGTGCCAGCAGTTTATCCGGGACAGGGAGCCCAAGGAGCGGGGGGAACAATGAGCAGTTCTTC.

J is TRBJ2-1 and V is TRBV12-3 or TRBV12-4, with TRBD1 matching over 7 bases. The CDR3 runs 12 residues. V dropped 8 bases and J dropped 9; count of bases not matched to a gene: 7. The CDR3 DNA is TGTGCCAGCGCACAGGGGAGTGGTGAGCAGTTCTTC. This translates into CASAQGSGEQFF.

The chain joins TRBV9 to TRBJ1-3; D gene ambiguous. V shed 2 bases and J shed 0 bases, with 9 bases lying between them. From germline, CDR1 is SGDLS and CDR2 YYNGEE. The CDR3 contains 15 residues. CDR3 residues: CASSVGRSSGNTIYF. The CDR3 nucleotides read TGTGCCAGCAGCGTTGGCCGTAGCTCTGGAAACACCATATATTTT.

V usage is TRBV20-1 and J usage is TRBJ1-1; the D is unclear. The CDR3 contains 14 residues. Trimming left V 1 base short and J 4 bases short, with 13 bases between. Germline CDR1 and CDR2: DFQATT and SNEGSKA (reference sequence). The CDR3 sequence is CSARVNVVGTEAFF. CDR3 nucleotides: TGCAGTGCTAGAGTCAATGTAGTAGGCACTGAAGCTTTCTTT.

As regards this clonotype: Possible read error: a much larger clone is one base away. DNA of the CDR3: TGTGCCAGCAGCTTAGTTTCATCAGGACTCAGTGAAAAACTGTTTTTT. It translates to CASSLVSSGLSEKLFF. The chain links TRBV7-4 to TRBJ1-4; D is unclear. Germline CDR1 reads SGHVT; CDR2 reads SQSDAQ. The CDR3 consists of 16 residues. Trimming took off 1 base at V and 7 bases at J, with 16 bases between the two ends.

This clonotype was counted only a few times. V gene TRBV28 combines with J gene TRBJ1-5, with D possibly matching TRBD1 (6 bases). This CDR3 is 14 amino acids long. V shed 2 bases and J shed 5 bases, with 10 bases lying between them. Germline values: CDR1 MDHEN, CDR2 SYDVKM. CDR3 coding DNA: TGTGCCAGCAGTTTAGGGACATTGGATCAGCCCCAGCATTTT. It encodes CASSLGTLDQPQHF.

CDR3 residues: CALVGGTGALGELFF. The CDR3 DNA reads as TGTGCCCTGGTCGGAGGGACAGGGGCACTCGGGGAGCTGTTTTTT. The rearrangement uses TRBV30 and TRBJ2-2; TRBD1 agrees at 10 bases. Unmatched junction bases numbered 13, after V lost 8 bases and J lost 7 bases. There are 15 residues in the CDR3. Per the germline V gene, CDR1 is GTSNPN and CDR2 is SVGIG (reference sequence). Together with reference TRBV30 and TRBJ2-2, the CDR3 gives the full variable domain: SQTIHQWPATLVQPVGSPLSLECTVEGTSNPNLYWYRQAAGRGLQLLFYSVGIGQISSEVPQNLSASRPQDRQFILSSKKLLLSDSGFYLCALVGGTGALGELFFGEGSRLTVL.

This clonotype was counted a few times. This may come from a read error, since a much larger clone is one base off. The chain employs TRBV11-2 and TRBJ2-5; 15 bases match TRBD2. V shed 5 bases and J 4 bases; nucleotides not matched to a gene: 5. Germline-derived CDR1 and CDR2 are SGHAT and FQNNGV. There are 16 residues in the CDR3. CDR3 amino acids: CASSQSGLAGGETQYF. The CDR3 region has the DNA TGTGCCAGCAGCCAATCGGGACTAGCGGGAGGAGAGACCCAGTACTTC.

This clonotype occurred a few times. This chain links TRBV9 with TRBJ1-2; D not resolved. CDR3 length: 14 amino acids. The V and J ends lost 7 bases and 5 bases respectively, with 18 bases between them. Germline V gene sequence: CDR1 SGDLS, CDR2 YYNGEE. The CDR3 nucleotides read TGTGCCAGCGCCGCGGGTCGGCAACTATATGGCTACACCTTC. Translating it yields CASAAGRQLYGYTF.

This clonotype was observed a few times. The chain uses TRBV25-1 and TRBJ1-2; D unclear. The CDR3 runs to 11 residues. Germline CDR1 reads MGHDK; CDR2 reads SYGVNS. Trimming cost V 10 bases and J 6 bases, with 12 bases left between them. The CDR3 bases are TGTGCCACCTATCACACAAATGGCTACACCTTC. Its protein product is CATYHTNGYTF.

Ten or more counts support this clonotype. The chain combines TRBV28 with TRBJ1-3, with D perhaps matching TRBD1 (6 bases). The germline gives CDR1 MDHEN, CDR2 SYDVKM. V dropped 6 bases and J dropped 1 base, with 13 bases sitting between them. The CDR3 spans 15 residues. CDR3 residues: CASSLRGVSGNTIYF. In nucleotides, the CDR3 is TGTGCCAGCAGCCTAAGGGGGGTGTCTGGAAACACCATATATTTT.

This clonotype was seen only a few times. V gene TRBV24-1 combines with J gene TRBJ2-1; 11 bases align to TRBD2. The germline V gene encodes CDR1 KGHDR and CDR2 SFDVKD. J lost 7 bases, V lost 4 bases, and 14 bases had no gene match. CDR3 size: 18 residues. The CDR3 sequence: CATSERMGLAVRRNEQFF. CDR3 nucleotides: TGTGCCACCAGTGAACGTATGGGACTAGCGGTCCGAAGGAATGAGCAGTTCTTC.